This T cell receptor beta chain is drawn from a study of blood T cell repertoires in COVID-19. Overall study context: Italy, Spain and the United States were the sources of the convalescent and acute COVID-19 samples. PBMCs, B-cell-depleted T cells, or T cells were the source of the cDNA or gDNA that made up the material.

CDR3 length: 14 amino acids. V lost 4 bases and J lost 2, with 13 bases in between. Germline assignment: CDR1 SGDLS and CDR2 YYNGEE. Methods used by the authors: Reference gene primer amplification yielded estimated nucleated cell counts. Produced via immunoSEQ multiplex PCR; TCRdb's table is partial and in-frame only. V and J calls and clone size follow that table, whereas D and trimming were derived from the DNA. The sample shows roughly 570,000 clones, about 89% of them seen only once. Sequenced input: peripheral blood. The TCR comes from a woman between 45 and 60 years old with COVID-19, enrolled during active disease. The chain carries TRBV9 and TRBJ2-7; maybe TRBD1 (5 bases). The CDR3 DNA follows: TGTGCCAGCAGCCCTCGACAGCCCACCTACGAGCAGTACTTC. This translates into CASSPRQPTYEQYF.